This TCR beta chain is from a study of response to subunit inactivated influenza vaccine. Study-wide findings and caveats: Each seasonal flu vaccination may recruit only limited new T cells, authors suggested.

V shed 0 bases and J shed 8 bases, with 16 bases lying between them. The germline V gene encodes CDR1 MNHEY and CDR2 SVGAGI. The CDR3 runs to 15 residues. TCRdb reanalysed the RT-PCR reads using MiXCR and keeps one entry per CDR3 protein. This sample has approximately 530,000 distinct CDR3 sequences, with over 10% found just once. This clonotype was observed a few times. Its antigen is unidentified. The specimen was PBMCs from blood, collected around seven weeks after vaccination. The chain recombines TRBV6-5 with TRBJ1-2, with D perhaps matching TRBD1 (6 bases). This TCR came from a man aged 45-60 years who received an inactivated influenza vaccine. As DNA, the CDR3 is TGTGCCAGCAGTTACTCAGGGACCCAGGGGTTGGGCTACACCTTC. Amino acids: CASSYSGTQGLGYTF.